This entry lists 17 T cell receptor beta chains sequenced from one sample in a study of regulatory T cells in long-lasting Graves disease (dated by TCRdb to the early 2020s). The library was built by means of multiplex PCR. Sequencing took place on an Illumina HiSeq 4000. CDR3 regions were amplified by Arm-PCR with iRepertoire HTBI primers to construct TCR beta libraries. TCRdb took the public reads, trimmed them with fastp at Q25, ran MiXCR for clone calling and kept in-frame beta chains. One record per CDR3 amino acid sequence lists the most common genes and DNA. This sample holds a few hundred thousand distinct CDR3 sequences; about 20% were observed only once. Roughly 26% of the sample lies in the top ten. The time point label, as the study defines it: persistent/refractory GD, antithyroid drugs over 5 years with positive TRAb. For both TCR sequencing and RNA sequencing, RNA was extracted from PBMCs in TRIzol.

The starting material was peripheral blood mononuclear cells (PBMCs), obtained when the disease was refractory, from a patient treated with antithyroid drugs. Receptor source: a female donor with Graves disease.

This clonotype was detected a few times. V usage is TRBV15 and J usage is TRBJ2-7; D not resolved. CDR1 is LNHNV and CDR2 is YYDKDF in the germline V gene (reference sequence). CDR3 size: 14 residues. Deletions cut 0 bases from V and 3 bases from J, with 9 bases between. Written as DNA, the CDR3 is TGTGCCACCAGCAGAGATCTATCGGGCTACGAGCAGTACTTC. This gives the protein CATSRDLSGYEQYF. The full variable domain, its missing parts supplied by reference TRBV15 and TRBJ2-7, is DAMVIQNPRYQVTQFGKPVTLSCSQTLNHNVMYWYQQKSSQAPKLLFHYYDKDFNNEADTPDNFQSRRPNTSFCFLDIRSPGLGDTAMYLCATSRDLSGYEQYFGPGTRLTVT.

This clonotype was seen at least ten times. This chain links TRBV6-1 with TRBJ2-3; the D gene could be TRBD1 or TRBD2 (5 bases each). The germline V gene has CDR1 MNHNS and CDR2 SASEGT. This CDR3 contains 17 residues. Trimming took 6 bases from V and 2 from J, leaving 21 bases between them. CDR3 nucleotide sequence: TGTGCCAGCAGGGCTATGAGGGGCAAAGCAAACACAGATACGCAGTATTTT. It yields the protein CASRAMRGKANTDTQYF.

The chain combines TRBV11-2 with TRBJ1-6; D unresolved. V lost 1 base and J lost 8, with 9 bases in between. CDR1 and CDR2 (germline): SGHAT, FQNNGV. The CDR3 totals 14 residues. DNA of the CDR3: TGTGCCAGCAGCTTAGGTTTCCTGGATTCACCCCTCCACTTT. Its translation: CASSLGFLDSPLHF.

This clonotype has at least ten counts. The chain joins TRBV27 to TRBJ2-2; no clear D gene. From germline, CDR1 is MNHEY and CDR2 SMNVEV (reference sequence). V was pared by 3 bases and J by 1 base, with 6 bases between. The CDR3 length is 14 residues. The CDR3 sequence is CASSLGKNTGELFF. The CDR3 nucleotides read TGTGCCAGCAGTTTGGGCAAGAACACCGGGGAGCTGTTTTTT.

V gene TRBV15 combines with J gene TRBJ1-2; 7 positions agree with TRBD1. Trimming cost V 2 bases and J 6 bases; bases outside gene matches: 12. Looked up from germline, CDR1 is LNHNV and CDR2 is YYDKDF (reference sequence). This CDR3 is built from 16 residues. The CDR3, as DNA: TGTGCCACCAGCAGATGGACTACAGGGGCCAGCGATGGCTACACCTTC. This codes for CATSRWTTGASDGYTF.

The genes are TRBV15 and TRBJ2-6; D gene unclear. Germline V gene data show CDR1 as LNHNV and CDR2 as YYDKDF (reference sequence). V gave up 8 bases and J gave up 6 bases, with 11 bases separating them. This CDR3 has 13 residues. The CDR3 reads CATSRGPANVLTF. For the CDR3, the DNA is TGTGCCACCTCTCGAGGTCCGGCCAACGTCCTGACTTTC.

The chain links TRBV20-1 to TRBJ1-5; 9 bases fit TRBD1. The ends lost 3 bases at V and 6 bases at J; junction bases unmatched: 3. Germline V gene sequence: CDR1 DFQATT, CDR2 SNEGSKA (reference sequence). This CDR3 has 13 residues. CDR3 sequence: CSASQDRGQPQHF. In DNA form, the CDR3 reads TGCAGTGCTAGTCAGGACAGGGGTCAGCCCCAGCATTTT.

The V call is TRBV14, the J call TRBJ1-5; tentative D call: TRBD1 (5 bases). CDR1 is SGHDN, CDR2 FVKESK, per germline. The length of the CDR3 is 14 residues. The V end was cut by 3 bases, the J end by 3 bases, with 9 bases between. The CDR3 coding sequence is TGTGCCAGCAGCCATTCGGGGGACAATCAGCCCCAGCATTTT. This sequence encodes CASSHSGDNQPQHF.

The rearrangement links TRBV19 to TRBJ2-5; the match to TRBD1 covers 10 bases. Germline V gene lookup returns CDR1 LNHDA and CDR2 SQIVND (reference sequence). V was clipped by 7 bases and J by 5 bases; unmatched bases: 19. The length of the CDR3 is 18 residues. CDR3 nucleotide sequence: TGTGCCAGTACTCCCCGGGACGTCGGGACAGGGGTTATGGAGACCCAGTACTTC. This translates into CASTPRDVGTGVMETQYF.

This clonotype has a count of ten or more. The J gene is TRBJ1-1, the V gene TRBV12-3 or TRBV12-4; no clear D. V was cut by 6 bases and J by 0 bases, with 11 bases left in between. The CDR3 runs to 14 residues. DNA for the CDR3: TGTGCCAGCAGCTCCGGGAACATGAACACTGAAGCTTTCTTT. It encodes CASSSGNMNTEAFF.

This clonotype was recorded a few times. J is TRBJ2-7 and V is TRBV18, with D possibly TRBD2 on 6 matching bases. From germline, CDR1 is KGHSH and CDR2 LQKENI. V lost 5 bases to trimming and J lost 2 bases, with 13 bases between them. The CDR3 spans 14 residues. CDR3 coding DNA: TGTGCCAGCTCAAGTTGGGAGGAGACCTACGAGCAGTACTTC. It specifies CASSSWEETYEQYF.

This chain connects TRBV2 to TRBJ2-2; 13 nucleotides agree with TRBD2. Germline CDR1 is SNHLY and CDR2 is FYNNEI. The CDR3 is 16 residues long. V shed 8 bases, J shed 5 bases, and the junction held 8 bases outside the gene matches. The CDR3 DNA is TGTGCCAGCGGGGGACGGACTAGCGGGAGAACCGGGGAGCTGTTTTTT. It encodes CASGGRTSGRTGELFF.

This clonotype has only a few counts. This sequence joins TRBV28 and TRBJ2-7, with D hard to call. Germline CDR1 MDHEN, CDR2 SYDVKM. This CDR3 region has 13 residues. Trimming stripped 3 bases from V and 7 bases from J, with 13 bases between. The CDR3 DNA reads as TGTGCCAGCAGTTTCTCCTTAGGTACGGAGCAGTACTTC. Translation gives CASSFSLGTEQYF.

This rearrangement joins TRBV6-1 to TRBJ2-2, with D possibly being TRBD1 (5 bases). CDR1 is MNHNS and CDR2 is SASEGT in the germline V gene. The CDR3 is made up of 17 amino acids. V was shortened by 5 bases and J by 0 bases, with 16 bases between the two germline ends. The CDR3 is CASSPPWGSPNTGELFF. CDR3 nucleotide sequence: TGTGCCAGCAGTCCCCCCTGGGGCTCTCCGAACACCGGGGAGCTGTTTTTT.

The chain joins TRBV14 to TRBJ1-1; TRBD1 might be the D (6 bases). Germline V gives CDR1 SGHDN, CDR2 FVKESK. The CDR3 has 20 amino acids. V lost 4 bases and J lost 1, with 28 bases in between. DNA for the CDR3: TGTGCCAGCAGCCCCTTTTTCGCTCCCGGGACAAAGGATGCGAACACTGAAGCTTTCTTT. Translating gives CASSPFFAPGTKDANTEAFF.

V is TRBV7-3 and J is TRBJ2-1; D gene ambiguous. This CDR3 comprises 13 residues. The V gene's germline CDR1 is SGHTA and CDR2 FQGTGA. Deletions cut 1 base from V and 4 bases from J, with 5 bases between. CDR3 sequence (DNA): TGTGCCAGCAGCTTAATGGGGTACAATGAGCAGTTCTTC. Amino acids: CASSLMGYNEQFF.

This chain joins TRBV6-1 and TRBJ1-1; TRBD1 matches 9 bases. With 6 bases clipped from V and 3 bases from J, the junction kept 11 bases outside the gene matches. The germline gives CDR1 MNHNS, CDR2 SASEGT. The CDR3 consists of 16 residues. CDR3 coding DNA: TGTGCCAGCAGGACATTGACAGGGGGGCTTTACACTGAAGCTTTCTTT. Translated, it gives CASRTLTGGLYTEAFF.